The text below deals with one T cell receptor (beta chain). The antigen is not known. Sequencing followed a ViraFEST assay step that expanded antigen-specific CD4+ T cells with viral peptide pools. Cultured cells yielded isolated CD4+ T cells after 10 days. Nobody among the vaccine recipients had prior SARS-CoV-2 infection (nucleocapsid antibodies were negative). Libraries were prepared by immunoSEQ multiplex PCR; TCRdb keeps only in-frame clonotypes and omits some of them. The data contain under 75,000 clones, around 80% of them seen just once; the ten biggest clones take up 9% to 15%. Germline V gene data show CDR1 as SGHAT and CDR2 as FQNNGV. The CDR3 runs to 15 residues. Trimming cost V 4 bases and J 0 bases, with 12 bases left between them. This record comes from a study of vaccination effects on CD4 cells after COVID-19.

The clonotype was recovered from a human donor who received a COVID-19 vaccine. The chain links TRBV11-2 to TRBJ1-1; D is unclear. This specimen was CD4+ T cells from PBMCs cultured with SARS-CoV-2 spike peptides, taken before COVID-19 vaccination. The DNA of the CDR3 is TGTGCCAGCAGCTCCTCCCGGGAGGTGAACACTGAAGCTTTCTTT. The encoded protein is CASSSSREVNTEAFF.